This entry lists 16 T cell receptor beta chains sequenced from one sample in a study of T cells in Graves' hyperthyroidism and ophthalmopathy. TCR beta CDR3 regions were amplified from RNA. When the TCR CDR3 underwent first-round RT-PCR, the HTBI primer set was used. MiXCR, run by TCRdb on the multiplex PCR reads, gives a single entry per CDR3 protein. This table holds approximately 400,000 distinct CDR3 sequences, about 15% found once. The specimen sequenced was blood. The receptor set was obtained from a woman aged 60-70 years with Graves' hyperthyroidism.

The genes are TRBV7-2 and TRBJ2-4, with 9 bases identical to TRBD2. CDR1 is SGHTA and CDR2 is FQGNSA in the germline V gene. J lost 7 bases, V lost 5 bases, and 9 bases had no gene match. The CDR3 is made up of 15 amino acids. The CDR3, as DNA: TGTGCCAGCAGCCTGAGCCTGGGACTAGCCAACATTCAGTACTTC. It is translated as CASSLSLGLANIQYF.

This clonotype was counted at least ten times. The chain employs TRBV18 and TRBJ2-5; D is undetermined. This CDR3 contains 12 residues. V shed 2 bases and J shed 5 bases, with 6 bases lying between them. Germline lookup yields CDR1 KGHSH and CDR2 LQKENI. The CDR3 region is CASSPNTETQYF. The DNA for the CDR3 is TGTGCCAGCTCACCAAACACTGAGACCCAGTACTTC. The full variable domain, rest sourced from reference TRBV18 and TRBJ2-5, is NAGVMQNPRHLVRRRGQEARLRCSPMKGHSHVYWYRQLPEEGLKFMVYLQKENIIDESGMPKERFSAEFPKEGPSILRIQQVVRGDSAAYFCASSPNTETQYFGPGTRLLVL.

The rearrangement links TRBV12-3 or TRBV12-4 to TRBJ2-7, with 10 bases matching TRBD2. This CDR3 region has 14 residues. Unmatched junction bases numbered 5, after V lost 6 bases and J lost 3 bases. DNA for the CDR3: TGTGCCAGCAGCCGGACTAGCGGACACTACGAGCAGTACTTC. It is translated as CASSRTSGHYEQYF.

In its sample, this clonotype was seen once. A much more abundant neighbour one base away suggests this may be a read error. The CDR3 reads CASRSPPQSTDTQYF. CDR3 sequence (DNA): TGTGCCAGCCGGTCCCCACCCCAGAGCACAGATACGCAGTATTTT. The chain joins TRBV6-1 to TRBJ2-3; no clear D gene. V lost 8 bases, J lost 0 bases, and 15 bases lay in between. The germline gives CDR1 MNHNS, CDR2 SASEGT. There are 15 residues in the CDR3.

This clonotype occurred many times. The rearrangement joins TRBV11-3 to TRBJ2-2, with D possibly TRBD1 on 6 matching bases. The CDR3 runs to 14 residues. Germline loops: CDR1 SGHNT, CDR2 YENEEA. The V gene lost 5 bases and the J gene lost 7 bases, with 14 bases spanning the gap. The CDR3 DNA reads TGTGCCAGCAGCCTAACACAGGGAATCGGGGAGCTGTTTTTT. Translation: CASSLTQGIGELFF.

This chain joins TRBV6-1 and TRBJ2-7; 10 bases map to TRBD1. V lost 5 bases to trimming and J lost 3 bases; unmatched junction nucleotides: 7. The germline V gene encodes CDR1 MNHNS and CDR2 SASEGT. The CDR3 sequence is 15 residues long. The CDR3 DNA reads as TGTGCCAGCAGTAAAAGGACAGGGGGTCTCTACGAGCAGTACTTC. This sequence encodes CASSKRTGGLYEQYF.

The sample holds many counts of this clonotype. The rearrangement links TRBV28 to TRBJ2-6; D is perhaps TRBD1 or TRBD2 (6 bases each). The CDR3 extends over 19 amino acids. With 3 bases removed from V and 3 bases from J, the gap between germline ends came to 21 bases. Germline-derived CDR1 and CDR2 are MDHEN and SYDVKM. CDR3 residues: CASSFPGGRGFGGANVLTF. CDR3 bases: TGTGCCAGCAGTTTCCCCGGGGGCAGGGGATTTGGTGGGGCCAACGTCCTGACTTTC.

There are a few counts of this clonotype. CDR3 sequence reads: CASSEDGGSTDTQYF. The CDR3 nucleotides are TGTGCCAGCAGTGAAGACGGGGGAAGCACAGATACGCAGTATTTT. The gene calls are TRBV6-1 and TRBJ2-3; tentative D call: TRBD2 (6 bases). The CDR3 covers 15 residues. Germline CDR1 is MNHNS and CDR2 is SASEGT. V was cut by 1 base and J by 0 bases, with 8 bases left in between.

In DNA form, the CDR3 reads TGTGCCAGTAGTAGGGGACAGGGAGACACTGAAGCTTTCTTT. Its translation is CASSRGQGDTEAFF. V and J are TRBV19 and TRBJ1-1, with 9 positions matching TRBD1. The germline V gene encodes CDR1 LNHDA and CDR2 SQIVND (reference sequence). V was clipped by 4 bases and J by 3 bases; unmatched bases: 3. The CDR3 is made up of 14 amino acids. The full variable domain, its missing parts supplied by reference TRBV19 and TRBJ1-1, is DGGITQSPKYLFRKEGQNVTLSCEQNLNHDAMYWYRQDPGQGLRLIYYSQIVNDFQKGDIAEGYSVSREKKESFPLTVTSAQKNPTAFYLCASSRGQGDTEAFFGQGTRLTVV.

This clonotype was seen repeatedly, ten times or more. The gene calls are TRBV12-3 or TRBV12-4 and TRBJ2-5; perhaps TRBD1 as D (7 bases). CDR3 length: 13 residues. The ends were cut back, 6 bases at V and 5 bases at J, with 13 bases in the middle. The CDR3 nucleotides read TGTGCCAGCAGCCAACAGGGGAGGGAGACCCAGTACTTC. This gives the protein CASSQQGRETQYF.

The table lists this clonotype with many counts. The CDR3 loop is CAWSSGLAESEQFF. CDR3 DNA: TGTGCCTGGAGTTCCGGACTAGCGGAATCTGAGCAGTTCTTC. V is TRBV30 and J is TRBJ2-1, with 10 bases identical to TRBD2. The CDR3 runs to 14 residues. The junction had 7 bases not matched to a gene; V was cut back by 2 bases and J by 9 bases. The germline V gene has CDR1 GTSNPN and CDR2 SVGIG (reference sequence).

This chain connects TRBV6-1 to TRBJ2-7; D uncertain. The V and J ends lost 8 bases and 1 base respectively, with 9 bases between them. The germline gives CDR1 MNHNS, CDR2 SASEGT. The CDR3 covers 12 residues. Here the CDR3 reads CASLGFSYEQYF. CDR3 nucleotide sequence: TGTGCCAGCCTTGGGTTTTCCTACGAGCAGTACTTC.

This clonotype was seen ten or more times. V gene TRBV24-1 combines with J gene TRBJ1-4; D not resolved. The CDR3 is 13 amino acids. Germline-derived CDR1 and CDR2 are KGHDR and SFDVKD. The V end lost 4 bases, the J end lost 7 bases, and 9 bases lay between the germline ends. The CDR3 is CATSEGHREKLFF. Here the CDR3 DNA reads TGTGCCACCAGTGAAGGGCATCGTGAAAAACTGTTTTTT.

This clonotype was counted at least ten times. The chain carries TRBV4-1 and TRBJ2-5; the D is unclear. The CDR3 sequence is 12 residues long. The V end lost 3 bases, the J end lost 5 bases, and 7 bases lay between the germline ends. Germline CDR1 reads MGHRA; CDR2 reads YSYEKL. For the CDR3, the DNA is TGCGCCAGCAGCCACTTGTGGGAGACCCAGTACTTC. Translated, it gives CASSHLWETQYF.

This clonotype has a single count. The V call is TRBV6-9, the J call TRBJ2-1; 15 bases agree with TRBD2. The V gene end was trimmed by 3 bases and the J gene end by 8 bases; junction bases not matched to a gene: 20. CDR1 and CDR2 from the germline V gene are MNHGY and SVAAGI. The CDR3 covers 21 residues. Written as DNA, the CDR3 is TGTGCCAGCAGTTACTTGGCAGTAGGCACCGGACTAGCGGGAGGGATCCATGAGCAGTTCTTC. Translating it yields CASSYLAVGTGLAGGIHEQFF.

The chain carries TRBV12-3 or TRBV12-4 and TRBJ1-6; possibly TRBD1 for D (5 bases). The V end lost 4 bases, the J end lost 2 bases, and 12 bases lay between the germline ends. The CDR3 loop spans 16 amino acids. CDR3 sequence (DNA): TGTGCCAGCAGTTCCCGGGGGGGTACCTATAATTCACCCCTCCACTTT. Amino acids: CASSSRGGTYNSPLHF.